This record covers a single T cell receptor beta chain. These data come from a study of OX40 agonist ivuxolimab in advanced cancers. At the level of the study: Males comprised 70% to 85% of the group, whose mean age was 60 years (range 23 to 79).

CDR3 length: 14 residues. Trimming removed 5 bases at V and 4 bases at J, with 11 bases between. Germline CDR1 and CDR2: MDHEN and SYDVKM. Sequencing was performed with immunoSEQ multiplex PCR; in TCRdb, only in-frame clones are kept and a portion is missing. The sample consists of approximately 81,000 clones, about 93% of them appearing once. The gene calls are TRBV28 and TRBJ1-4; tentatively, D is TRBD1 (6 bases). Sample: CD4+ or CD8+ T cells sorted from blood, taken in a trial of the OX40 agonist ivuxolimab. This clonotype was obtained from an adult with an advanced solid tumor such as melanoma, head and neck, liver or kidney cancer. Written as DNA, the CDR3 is TGTGCCAGCAGTGTCGGACAGCTTAATGAAAAACTGTTTTTT. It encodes CASSVGQLNEKLFF.